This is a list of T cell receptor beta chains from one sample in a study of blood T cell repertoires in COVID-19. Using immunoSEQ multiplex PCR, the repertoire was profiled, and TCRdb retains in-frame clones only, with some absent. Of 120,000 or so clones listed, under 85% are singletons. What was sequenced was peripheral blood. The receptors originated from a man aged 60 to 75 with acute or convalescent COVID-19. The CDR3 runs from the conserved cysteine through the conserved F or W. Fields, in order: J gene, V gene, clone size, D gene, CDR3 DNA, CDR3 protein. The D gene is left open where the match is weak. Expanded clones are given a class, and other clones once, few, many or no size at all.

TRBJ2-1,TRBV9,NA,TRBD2,TGTGCCAGCAGCGCCGACGCCGGGGGGGTCGGGCAGTTCTTC,CASSADAGGVGQFF
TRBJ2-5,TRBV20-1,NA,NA,TGCAGTGCCCCTTCCGGGGAGACCCAGTACTTC,CSAPSGETQYF
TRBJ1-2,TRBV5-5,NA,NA,TGTGCCAGCAGCTTGAGGCCAGGGACTAACTATGGCTACACCTTC,CASSLRPGTNYGYTF
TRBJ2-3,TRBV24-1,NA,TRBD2,TGTGCCACCAGTGAATTGACTAGCGGCACAGATACGCAGTATTTT,CATSELTSGTDTQYF
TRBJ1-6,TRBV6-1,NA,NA,TGTGCCAGCAGTGAATTGCAGTTTGGTTCACCCCTCCACTTT,CASSELQFGSPLHF
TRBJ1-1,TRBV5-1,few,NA,TGCGCCAGCAGCTTGGGAGGCCCGAACACTGAAGCTTTCTTT,CASSLGGPNTEAFF
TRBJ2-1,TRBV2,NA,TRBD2,TGTGCCAGCAGTTTAGGACTAGCGGGAGGATATGAGCAGTTCTTC,CASSLGLAGGYEQFF
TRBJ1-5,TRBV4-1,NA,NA,TGCGCCAGCAGCCAACCTGGACAGACTCAGCCCCAGCATTTT,CASSQPGQTQPQHF
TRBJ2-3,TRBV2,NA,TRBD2,TGTGCCAGCAGTGAAGCAGGTAGCGGGAGGAGTGATACGCAGTATTTT,CASSEAGSGRSDTQYF
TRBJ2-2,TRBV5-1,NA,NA,TGCGCCAGCAGCCTGCAACTCGACACCGGGGAGCTGTTTTTT,CASSLQLDTGELFF
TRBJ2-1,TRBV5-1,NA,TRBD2,TGCGCCAGCAGCTTGGAGGCTAGCGGGAGCGATGAGCAGTTCTTC,CASSLEASGSDEQFF
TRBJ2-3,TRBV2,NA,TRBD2,TGTGCCAGCAGTGAAGCAGGCAGGGTGACTAGCGGGAGGTATGATACGCAGTATTTT,CASSEAGRVTSGRYDTQYF
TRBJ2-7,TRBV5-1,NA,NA,TGCGCCAGCAGCAACCCGTCCGGCGGGCAAGCCTCCTACGAGCAGTACTTC,CASSNPSGGQASYEQYF